Following are 10 T cell receptor beta chains from one sample sequenced in a study of molecular identifiers for immune sequencing clone quantification. Each CDR3 protein gets one entry after TCRdb re-called the PCR reads with MiXCR. The top ten hold about 1.6% of the sample, which has around 70,000 distinct CDR3 sequences, less than 20% seen once. Sequences were obtained from naive CD8+ T cells from blood, with Jurkat cell RNA spiked in. Subset noted: FACS-sorted CD8+CD4-CCR7+CD45RA+ naive T cells. The receptors here all came from a human donor in good health. Some libraries in this study had Jurkat cell RNA spiked in.

A word on this clonotype: Compared with germline, one end of the junction differs, possibly owing to a read error. The chain couples TRBV5-3 to TRBJ1-1; 8 positions match TRBD1. TRBV5-3 is sorted into the ORF group, with uncertain function. The CDR3 runs to 14 residues. The CDR3 protein is CASSLGQGATEAFF. The CDR3 coding sequence is TGTGCCAGCAGCTTGGGTCAGGGGGCTACTGAAGCTTTCTTT.

This clonotype was recorded many times. The chain is built from TRBV5-1 and TRBJ2-7; 8 bases map to TRBD2. The CDR3 length is 15 residues. Germline CDR1 is SGHRS and CDR2 is YFSETQ. J lost 0 bases, V lost 4 bases, and 6 bases had no gene match. The DNA of the CDR3 is TGCGCCAGCAGCGCCAAGCGGGGGCCCTCCTACGAGCAGTACTTC. Its translation: CASSAKRGPSYEQYF.

Worth noting for this clonotype: A read error may produce the germline difference seen at one junction end. This chain joins TRBV27 and TRBJ2-1; maybe TRBD1 (6 bases). This CDR3 spans 13 amino acids. CDR1 and CDR2 (germline): MNHEY, SMNVEV (reference sequence). DNA of the CDR3: TGTGCCAGCAGCAGGGGCGGTTACAATGAGCAGCTCTTC. It is translated as CASSRGGYNEQLF.

This clonotype was recorded at least ten times. The gene calls are TRBV28 and TRBJ1-1, with D unclear. The CDR3 loop spans 13 amino acids. V shed 0 bases and J shed 2 bases, with 4 bases lying between them. The germline CDR1 and CDR2 sequences are MDHEN and SYDVKM. CDR3: CASSLWGNTEAFF. CDR3 nucleotides: TGTGCCAGCAGTTTATGGGGTAACACTGAAGCTTTCTTT.

This clonotype has at least ten counts. The chain has TRBV28 and TRBJ2-1; D ambiguous. Trimming pared 2 bases from V and 13 bases from J, leaving 12 bases between. The CDR3 sequence is 12 residues long. Germline-derived CDR1 and CDR2 are MDHEN and SYDVKM. The CDR3 here is CASSLGTLGQFF. The CDR3 region has the DNA TGTGCCAGCAGTTTAGGTACCCTCGGCCAGTTCTTC.

This clonotype was seen only a few times. A much larger clone lies a single base off, so this may be a read error. The rearrangement uses TRBV10-3 and TRBJ2-1; D is possibly TRBD1 (5 bases). This CDR3 region has 11 residues. Per germline, CDR1 ENHRY and CDR2 SYGVKD. The CDR3 region is CATGEQVEQSF. The DNA for the CDR3 is TGTGCCACCGGAGAACAGGTCGAGCAGTCCTTC.

This clonotype has ten or more counts. The V and J genes are TRBV10-3 and TRBJ1-6, with a possible D match to TRBD1 (5 bases). The CDR3 totals 15 residues. Trimming shortened V by 6 bases and J by 10 bases, and 19 bases separated the two germline ends. CDR1 is ENHRY, CDR2 SYGVKD, per germline. CDR3 sequence: CAIRVDSVGNSPLHF. The CDR3 region has the DNA TGTGCCATCAGAGTCGACAGTGTTGGGAACTCACCCCTCCACTTT.

This clonotype was seen only a few times. This sequence joins TRBV7-2 and TRBJ2-1; TRBD1 matches 9 bases. V dropped 3 bases and J dropped 1; count of bases not matched to a gene: 13. Looked up from germline, CDR1 is SGHTA and CDR2 is FQGNSA. The length of the CDR3 is 19 residues. The CDR3: CASSLIPPIGTGSYNEQFF. CDR3 DNA sequence: TGTGCCAGCAGCTTGATCCCACCGATAGGGACAGGGTCCTACAATGAGCAGTTCTTC.

The V and J genes are TRBV19 and TRBJ2-3, with 7 bases fitting TRBD2. CDR1 and CDR2 (germline): LNHDA, SQIVND (reference sequence). Losses at the gene ends were 7 bases for V and 1 base for J; bases not matched to a gene: 8. CDR3 length: 15 amino acids. CDR3 amino acids: CASTEGTSGTDTQYF. The CDR3 region has the DNA TGTGCCAGTACCGAAGGTACTAGCGGCACAGATACGCAGTATTTT.

In this sample, this clonotype turned up many times. V is TRBV24-1 and J is TRBJ2-2, with a tentative D call TRBD2 (5 bases). The CDR3 covers 14 residues. Germline V gene lookup returns CDR1 KGHDR and CDR2 SFDVKD. V lost 5 bases, J lost 4 bases, and 10 bases lay in between. The CDR3 sequence is CATSGGYSTGELFF. The CDR3 DNA reads as TGTGCCACCAGTGGAGGGTACAGCACCGGGGAGCTGTTTTTT.